The entry below gives a single T cell receptor (beta chain) sequence along with its context. Antigen unknown. At one end the junction does not follow the germline gene, possibly because of a read error. The data were obtained in a study of regulatory T cells in long-lasting Graves disease. Study-wide results and limits: A reduction in accuracy may have resulted from the small sample size. Gene preferences differed: TRBV28, TRBJ1-2, TRBJ2-5 in persistent cases.

According to the study, TCR beta libraries were built with iRepertoire HTBI primers and CDR3-region Arm-PCR. Each CDR3 protein gets one entry after TCRdb re-called the multiplex PCR reads with MiXCR. The table shows roughly 500,000 distinct CDR3 sequences, with around 21% occurring only once. The CDR3 runs to 13 residues. Germline V gives CDR1 MNHEY, CDR2 SVGEGT. Time point described: persistent/refractory GD, antithyroid drugs over 5 years with positive TRAb. Isolated PBMC RNA provided the starting material for the TCR library. The V and J genes are TRBV6-2 or TRBV6-3 and TRBJ2-7, with D perhaps matching TRBD1 (6 bases). The specimen comprised peripheral blood mononuclear cells (PBMCs), sampled when the disease was refractory, from a patient treated with antithyroid drugs. The origin of this receptor is a female donor with Graves disease. CDR3 DNA sequence: TGTGCCAGCAATTACTTCCAAGGGGGAGAGCAGCACTTC. Its translation is CASNYFQGGEQHF.